Each of the 27 T cell receptor beta chains below was sequenced from the same sample in a study of cytomegalovirus exposure and HLA in healthy donors. 60 Vbeta and 13 Jbeta primers were used in PCR. Only in-frame clones appear in the TCRdb table, and some are missing; sequencing was by immunoSEQ multiplex PCR. This sample has some 90,000 clones, with 76% found just once. Sequences were obtained from PBMCs. The origin of the receptors is a man aged 30 to 45 in good health and CMV-seropositive.

This chain links TRBV13 with TRBJ2-2; D may be TRBD2 (5 bases). Germline V gene sequence: CDR1 PRHDT, CDR2 FYEKMQ (reference sequence). The CDR3 spans 14 residues. V was clipped by 3 bases and J by 10 bases, with 15 bases between them. CDR3 sequence reads: CASSFEGYRAELFF. The CDR3 nucleotides read TGTGCCAGCAGCTTTGAGGGCTACCGGGCGGAGCTGTTTTTT. Looking up the rest from reference TRBV13 and TRBJ2-2 gives the full variable domain: AAGVIQSPRHLIKEKRETATLKCYPIPRHDTVYWYQQGPGQDPQFLISFYEKMQSDKGSIPDRFSAQQFSDYHSELNMSSLELGDSALYFCASSFEGYRAELFFGEGSRLTVL.

This clone has just one count. The J gene is TRBJ1-1, the V gene TRBV4-2; 9 bases are shared with TRBD1. From germline, CDR1 is LGHNA and CDR2 YNFKEQ. V shed 5 bases and J 4 bases; nucleotides not matched to a gene: 8. The CDR3 covers 15 residues. The CDR3 nucleotides read TGTGCCAGCAGCGACACAGGGGGCAGAGGCACTGAAGCTTTCTTT. Translation gives CASSDTGGRGTEAFF.

The V call is TRBV4-2, the J call TRBJ1-2, with 8 bases identical to TRBD1. Germline CDR1 is LGHNA and CDR2 is YNFKEQ. The ends lost 3 bases at V and 4 bases at J; junction bases unmatched: 7. This CDR3 region has 15 residues. As DNA, the CDR3 is TGTGCCAGCAGCCACAGCGCCGGACAGGGCTATGGCTACACCTTC. This codes for CASSHSAGQGYGYTF.

This clone occurred once. The V gene is TRBV5-4, the J gene TRBJ2-3; the D is unclear. CDR1 and CDR2 from the germline V gene are SGHNT and YYREEE (reference sequence). This CDR3 has 13 amino acids. The V and J ends lost 4 bases and 3 bases respectively, with 9 bases between them. CDR3 DNA sequence: TGTGCCAGCAGCCCGCAGGAAACAGATACGCAGTATTTT. This sequence encodes CASSPQETDTQYF.

The J gene is TRBJ1-2, the V gene TRBV28, with 7 bases lining up with TRBD1. CDR1 and CDR2 (germline): MDHEN, SYDVKM. This CDR3 contains 15 residues. The ends lost 7 bases at V and 7 bases at J; junction bases unmatched: 15. The CDR3 is CASTLGFPGGRGYTF. The CDR3 DNA follows: TGTGCCAGCACCCTCGGTTTCCCAGGGGGTCGTGGCTACACCTTC.

The chain joins TRBV6-4 to TRBJ2-1; TRBD2 might be the D (7 bases). Germline V CDR1 and CDR2: MRHNA, SNTAGT. The V end was cut by 4 bases, the J end by 0 bases, with 19 bases between. The CDR3 covers 18 residues. CDR3: CASSVIGGGLSSYNEQFF. For the CDR3, the DNA is TGTGCCAGCAGTGTCATAGGCGGGGGCCTTAGCTCCTACAATGAGCAGTTCTTC.

The V and J genes are TRBV25-1 and TRBJ1-1; perhaps TRBD1 as D (5 bases). CDR1 and CDR2 from the germline V gene are MGHDK and SYGVNS. Trimming shortened V by 4 bases and J by 1 base, and 16 bases separated the two germline ends. This CDR3 has 16 amino acids. CDR3 in DNA: TGTGCCAGCAGTGGGGCGGCAGGGATCAGGAACACTGAAGCTTTCTTT. Translating it yields CASSGAAGIRNTEAFF.

The table lists this clone with a few counts. The V call is TRBV6-6, the J call TRBJ1-1; no clear D gene. CDR3 length: 11 amino acids. Trimming cost V 5 bases and J 13 bases, with 14 bases left between them. Germline V gene data show CDR1 as MNHNY and CDR2 as SVGAGI (reference sequence). CDR3 sequence (DNA): TGTGCCAGCAGTCCCCCCGGTGGCGGTTTCTTT. It encodes CASSPPGGGFF.

The chain is built from TRBV30 and TRBJ2-5; the D gene is possibly TRBD1 (5 bases). The J call may not be correct, given that the DNA end is closer to TRBJ2-7. The CDR3 is made up of 12 amino acids. In germline, CDR1 is GTSNPN, CDR2 SVGIG (reference sequence). The CDR3: CAWSHQGDEQYF. CDR3 nucleotide sequence: TGTGCCTGGAGTCACCAGGGTGACGAGCAGTACTTC.

This rearrangement joins TRBV7-3 to TRBJ2-5; 7 nucleotides align to TRBD1. J gave up 3 bases and V 3 bases, and 1 base lay outside the gene matches. CDR1 and CDR2 from the germline V gene are SGHTA and FQGTGA. The CDR3 contains 13 residues. CDR3 DNA sequence: TGTGCCAGCAGCTTTGGGACAGAAGAGACCCAGTACTTC. It translates to CASSFGTEETQYF.

The rearrangement uses TRBV6-6 and TRBJ2-1, with TRBD1 matching over 7 bases. This CDR3 comprises 15 residues. Germline V lookup: CDR1 MNHNY, CDR2 SVGAGI (reference sequence). V was pared by 6 bases and J by 4 bases, with 9 bases of the junction left unmatched. CDR3 coding DNA: TGTGCCAGCAGCCCGGGACAGAGAGCTTACAATGAGCAGTTCTTC. Protein product: CASSPGQRAYNEQFF.

This clone was counted only a few times. The V gene is TRBV5-1, the J gene TRBJ2-3; a weak D match, TRBD1 (6 bases). V was clipped by 3 bases and J by 5 bases, with 19 bases between them. The CDR3 sequence is 16 residues long. CDR1 SGHRS and CDR2 YFSETQ come from the germline V gene. The CDR3 sequence is CASSYAQGFGRDTQYF. DNA for the CDR3: TGCGCCAGCAGCTACGCACAGGGTTTTGGACGAGATACGCAGTATTTT.

This clone was seen only a few times. The chain is built from TRBV18 and TRBJ2-7, with 8 bases aligning to TRBD1. This CDR3 has 13 residues. With V trimmed by 3 bases and J by 6 bases, 4 bases remained unmatched. Germline CDR1 and CDR2: KGHSH and LQKENI. CDR3 amino acids: CASSPDRGSEQYV. Here the CDR3 DNA reads TGTGCCAGCTCACCCGACAGGGGAAGCGAGCAGTACGTC.

The V gene is TRBV6-6, the J gene TRBJ1-6, with 7 nucleotides matching TRBD1. Germline-derived CDR1 and CDR2 are MNHNY and SVGAGI (reference sequence). The CDR3 runs to 16 residues. Trimming cost V 0 bases and J 8 bases; bases outside gene matches: 7. CDR3 sequence reads: CASSYSGQGEHSPLHF. CDR3 DNA sequence: TGTGCCAGCAGTTACTCTGGGCAGGGGGAACATTCACCCCTCCACTTT.

In this sample, this clone turned up many times. The chain couples TRBV6-1 to TRBJ2-7; D perhaps matches TRBD1 (5 bases). The CDR3 spans 15 residues. From germline, CDR1 is MNHNS and CDR2 SASEGT. Trimming removed 4 bases at V and 9 bases at J, with 22 bases between. This CDR3 is CASSVGDDRGRPQYF. CDR3 bases: TGTGCCAGCAGTGTAGGAGACGACAGAGGTCGGCCGCAGTACTTC.

This chain connects TRBV5-1 to TRBJ1-1, with unresolved D. Germline-derived CDR1 and CDR2 are SGHRS and YFSETQ. This CDR3 spans 13 amino acids. Deletions cut 0 bases from V and 8 bases from J, with 11 bases between. The CDR3 sequence is CASSLEGGREAFF. CDR3 bases: TGCGCCAGCAGCTTGGAAGGAGGTCGAGAAGCTTTCTTT. The full variable domain, completed using reference TRBV5-1 and TRBJ1-1, is KAGVTQTPRYLIKTRGQQVTLSCSPISGHRSVSWYQQTPGQGLQFLFEYFSETQRNKGNFPGRFSGRQFSNSRSEMNVSTLELGDSALYLCASSLEGGREAFFGQGTRLTVV.

The chain employs TRBV4-1 and TRBJ1-1; 8 bases map to TRBD1. V was pared by 0 bases and J by 5 bases, with 8 bases of the junction left unmatched. The CDR3 runs to 16 residues. Germline loops: CDR1 MGHRA, CDR2 YSYEKL. CDR3 sequence (DNA): TGCGCCAGCAGCCAAGAAGTTAGGGACAGGACGACTGAAGCTTTCTTT. Its translation is CASSQEVRDRTTEAFF.

This clone was detected only a few times. The chain joins TRBV7-6 to TRBJ2-3, with 8 bases lining up with TRBD2. CDR1 SGHVS and CDR2 FNYEAQ come from the germline V gene. The CDR3 loop spans 15 amino acids. The junction had 5 bases not matched to a gene; V was cut back by 5 bases and J by 1 base. DNA for the CDR3: TGTGCCAGCAGCCCTACTAGCGGAGGCACAGATACGCAGTATTTT. Amino acids: CASSPTSGGTDTQYF.

The chain joins TRBV14 to TRBJ1-2, with no clear D. Between the trimmed V and J ends, which lost 1 base and 3 bases, there was a span of 3 bases. The CDR3 contains 12 residues. The germline V gene has CDR1 SGHDN and CDR2 FVKESK. The CDR3 bases are TGTGCCAGCAGCCAAGCCGACTATGGCTACACCTTC. It translates to CASSQADYGYTF.

A few counts support this clone. The V gene is TRBV5-6, the J gene TRBJ2-2; 8 bases fit TRBD2. The CDR3 runs to 15 residues. Germline V gives CDR1 SGHDT, CDR2 YYEEEE. The V segment lost 3 bases and the J segment 6 bases; nucleotides outside the gene matches: 7. The CDR3 reads CASSWERELAGELFF. The CDR3 DNA sequence: TGTGCCAGCAGCTGGGAGCGGGAGTTGGCCGGGGAGCTGTTTTTT.

V usage is TRBV2 and J usage is TRBJ1-1; D may be TRBD1 (6 bases). This CDR3 is built from 13 residues. V lost 8 bases and J 3 bases, leaving 13 bases between the germline ends. Germline V gene sequence: CDR1 SNHLY, CDR2 FYNNEI. CDR3 protein: CASFPQGYTEAFF. The CDR3 region has the DNA TGTGCCAGCTTCCCACAGGGATACACTGAAGCTTTCTTT.

The chain couples TRBV18 to TRBJ2-7, with 11 bases identical to TRBD2. Germline V gene sequence: CDR1 KGHSH, CDR2 LQKENI. The trim removed 1 base at V and 4 bases at J, leaving 6 bases unmatched. The CDR3 runs 16 residues. CDR3 protein: CASSPLLAGAPYEQYF. CDR3 DNA: TGTGCCAGCTCACCACTACTAGCGGGAGCACCTTACGAGCAGTACTTC.

The chain couples TRBV6-1 to TRBJ1-6; D uncertain. Germline-derived CDR1 and CDR2 are MNHNS and SASEGT. This CDR3 contains 14 residues. Trimming removed 4 bases from V and 8 bases from J, with 12 bases in between. CDR3 sequence: CASSVVLGDSPLHF. The CDR3 region has the DNA TGTGCCAGCAGTGTAGTGTTGGGCGATTCACCCCTCCACTTT.

This chain uses TRBV29-1 with TRBJ1-4; D is perhaps TRBD1 (6 bases). This CDR3 has 13 residues. Germline V lookup: CDR1 SQVTM, CDR2 ANQGSEA. V lost 7 bases to trimming and J lost 1 base, with 10 bases between them. CDR3 coding DNA: TGCAGCGGAGAGGACAGAACTAATGAAAAACTGTTTTTT. Its translation is CSGEDRTNEKLFF.

V gene TRBV7-8 combines with J gene TRBJ1-1; 10 bases match TRBD1. With 4 bases clipped from V and 7 bases from J, the junction kept 12 bases outside the gene matches. There are 16 residues in the CDR3. CDR1 and CDR2 from the germline V gene are SGHVS and FQNEAQ. CDR3 in DNA: TGTGCCAGCAGCTCCCGGGACAGGGGTCGGTGGATTGAAGCTTTCTTT. It is translated as CASSSRDRGRWIEAFF.

CDR3 region: CASSPMTGGTGELFF. CDR3 nucleotides: TGTGCCAGCTCACCAATGACAGGGGGCACCGGGGAGCTGTTTTTT. The chain uses TRBV18 and TRBJ2-2; 9 positions match TRBD1. The V gene end was trimmed by 2 bases and the J gene end by 4 bases; junction bases not matched to a gene: 2. CDR3 length: 15 residues. CDR1 and CDR2 from the germline V gene are KGHSH and LQKENI. Full variable domain (outside the CDR3, taken from reference TRBV18 and TRBJ2-2): NAGVMQNPRHLVRRRGQEARLRCSPMKGHSHVYWYRQLPEEGLKFMVYLQKENIIDESGMPKERFSAEFPKEGPSILRIQQVVRGDSAAYFCASSPMTGGTGELFFGEGSRLTVL.

The V and J genes are TRBV9 and TRBJ1-5; TRBD1 might be the D (6 bases). The germline V gene has CDR1 SGDLS and CDR2 YYNGEE. The CDR3 contains 14 residues. With 4 bases removed from V and 0 bases from J, the gap between germline ends came to 8 bases. CDR3 loop: CASSQDSSNQPQHF. In DNA form, the CDR3 reads TGTGCCAGCAGCCAGGACAGTAGCAATCAGCCCCAGCATTTT.